One and the same sample provided the 20 T cell receptor beta chains below, sequenced in a study of OX40 agonist ivuxolimab in advanced cancers. TCRdb keeps only in-frame clones here, not all; method: immunoSEQ multiplex PCR. The sample consists of 45,000 to 70,000 clones, around nine tenths of them appearing once. The input for sequencing was CD4+ or CD8+ T cells sorted from blood, taken in a trial of the OX40 agonist ivuxolimab. These receptors originate from an adult with an advanced solid tumor such as melanoma, head and neck, liver or kidney cancer.

This chain links TRBV5-5 with TRBJ2-1; 9 positions match TRBD1. This CDR3 is built from 15 residues. Trimming at V came to 0 bases and at J to 9 bases, leaving 7 bases not matched to a gene. Germline CDR1 is SGHKS and CDR2 is YYEKEE (reference sequence). The CDR3 DNA follows: TGTGCCAGCAGCTTGGAAGGGACAGGGTACGGTGAGCAGTTCTTC. Protein product: CASSLEGTGYGEQFF.

V and J are TRBV5-1 and TRBJ2-5, with 7 bases aligning to TRBD1. The end of the DNA is better explained by TRBJ2-7, so the J call may be wrong. This CDR3 region has 14 residues. In germline, CDR1 is SGHRS, CDR2 YFSETQ. The CDR3 spells CASSFNPGQDEQYF. In DNA, the CDR3 is TGCGCCAGCAGCTTCAACCCTGGACAGGACGAGCAGTACTTC.

V usage is TRBV30 and J usage is TRBJ2-2; D unresolved. V was trimmed by 3 bases and J by 3 bases, leaving 8 bases between them. The CDR3 loop spans 13 amino acids. Germline assignment: CDR1 GTSNPN and CDR2 SVGIG (reference sequence). CDR3 sequence (DNA): TGTGCCTGGAGGGTTGGTCACACCGGGGAGCTGTTTTTT. Residues: CAWRVGHTGELFF. The entire variable domain, with the rest obtained from reference TRBV30 and TRBJ2-2, is as follows: SQTIHQWPATLVQPVGSPLSLECTVEGTSNPNLYWYRQAAGRGLQLLFYSVGIGQISSEVPQNLSASRPQDRQFILSSKKLLLSDSGFYLCAWRVGHTGELFFGEGSRLTVL.

This clone was observed once. The chain joins TRBV6-1 to TRBJ1-5; 8 bases line up with TRBD1. From germline, CDR1 is MNHNS and CDR2 SASEGT. This CDR3 is 16 amino acids long. With V trimmed by 2 bases and J by 5 bases, 8 bases remained unmatched. In DNA, the CDR3 is TGTGCCAGCAGTGAAAATTGGACAGGGCAACATCAGCCCCAGCATTTT. Encoded protein: CASSENWTGQHQPQHF.

The chain carries TRBV7-2 and TRBJ2-7, with 9 bases lining up with TRBD2. Germline V CDR1 and CDR2: SGHTA, FQGNSA. This CDR3 has 15 residues. Trimming at V came to 1 base and at J to 3 bases, leaving 4 bases not matched to a gene. The CDR3 sequence: CASSLGSSGNYEQYF. In DNA, the CDR3 is TGTGCCAGCAGCTTAGGGTCTAGCGGGAACTACGAGCAGTACTTC.

The rearrangement uses TRBV5-8 and TRBJ2-1; TRBD1 or TRBD2 may be the D gene (5 bases each). Germline CDR1 reads SGHTS; CDR2 reads YDEGEE. Trimming stripped 4 bases from V and 4 bases from J, with 18 bases between. CDR3 length: 16 amino acids. In DNA form, the CDR3 reads TGTGCCAGCAGCCCCCGGGGCTCTTACCTTTACAATGAGCAGTTCTTC. Translated, it gives CASSPRGSYLYNEQFF.

The V call is TRBV7-9, the J call TRBJ1-3; 9 bases are a match to TRBD1. V dropped 5 bases and J dropped 0; count of bases not matched to a gene: 5. Per germline, CDR1 SEHNR and CDR2 FQNEAQ (reference sequence). The CDR3 is 16 amino acids. The CDR3 bases are TGTGCCAGCAGCGGGGGGACAGGGAGCTCTGGAAACACCATATATTTT. Translation gives CASSGGTGSSGNTIYF. Full variable domain (missing parts from reference TRBV7-9 and TRBJ1-3): DTGVSQNPRHKITKRGQNVTFRCDPISEHNRLYWYRQTLGQGPEFLTYFQNEAQLEKSRLLSDRFSAERPKGSFSTLEIQRTEQGDSAMYLCASSGGTGSSGNTIYFGEGSWLTVV.

The chain combines TRBV18 with TRBJ2-3; D may be TRBD1 (5 bases). CDR1 and CDR2 from the germline V gene are KGHSH and LQKENI. The CDR3 is 14 amino acids. Trimming removed 2 bases from V and 2 bases from J, with 8 bases in between. The DNA of the CDR3 is TGTGCCAGCTCACCAGGGGCCGTCACAGATACGCAGTATTTT. It specifies CASSPGAVTDTQYF.

J is TRBJ2-2 and V is TRBV10-1, with 10 bases lining up with TRBD1. The germline V gene encodes CDR1 WNHNN and CDR2 SYGVQD (reference sequence). The CDR3 consists of 15 residues. V dropped 9 bases and J dropped 1; count of bases not matched to a gene: 5. The DNA of the CDR3 is TGCGCCAGTAAAAGGGACAGGGGGAACACCGGGGAGCTGTTTTTT. Its protein product is CASKRDRGNTGELFF.

In this sample, this clone turned up a few times. This sample also contains other DNA sequences that code for the same CDR3. The chain employs TRBV9 and TRBJ2-3; D unresolved. The CDR3 runs 12 residues. Germline-derived CDR1 and CDR2 are SGDLS and YYNGEE. V lost 0 bases to trimming and J lost 4 bases, with 3 bases between them. The CDR3 DNA follows: TGTGCCAGCAGCGTAGAAGCAGATACGCAGTATTTT. It translates to CASSVEADTQYF. Together with reference TRBV9 and TRBJ2-3, the CDR3 gives the full variable domain: DSGVTQTPKHLITATGQRVTLRCSPRSGDLSVYWYQQSLDQGLQFLIQYYNGEERAKGNILERFSAQQFPDLHSELNLSSLELGDSALYFCASSVEADTQYFGPGTRLTVL.

The chain combines TRBV18 with TRBJ1-4; perhaps TRBD1 as D (5 bases). This CDR3 contains 14 residues. The germline V and J ends were trimmed by 5 bases and 6 bases, with 13 bases remaining between them. Germline V gives CDR1 KGHSH, CDR2 LQKENI. CDR3 nucleotide sequence: TGTGCCAGCTCATCCCAGGGTGGGCATGAAAAACTGTTTTTT. Translating it yields CASSSQGGHEKLFF.

The V call is TRBV5-8, the J call TRBJ1-5; D is ambiguous. V lost 0 bases to trimming and J lost 6 bases, with 13 bases between them. Germline CDR1 SGHTS, CDR2 YDEGEE. This CDR3 spans 15 amino acids. This chain's CDR3 is CASSLGRRVGQPQHF. For the CDR3, the DNA is TGTGCCAGCAGCTTGGGTCGGCGAGTAGGTCAGCCCCAGCATTTT.

The rearrangement links TRBV18 to TRBJ2-7; 9 nucleotides agree with TRBD1. Germline assignment: CDR1 KGHSH and CDR2 LQKENI. With 6 bases clipped from V and 4 bases from J, the junction kept 7 bases outside the gene matches. CDR3 size: 14 residues. The CDR3 DNA reads TGTGCCAGCTCTCCCTCCGGGACAGGGTACGAGCAGTACTTC. Protein sequence: CASSPSGTGYEQYF.

This clone appeared once. The V call is TRBV5-1, the J call TRBJ1-2; TRBD1 matches 9 bases. The CDR3 is made up of 15 amino acids. The V segment lost 4 bases and the J segment 5 bases; nucleotides outside the gene matches: 9. Germline assignment: CDR1 SGHRS and CDR2 YFSETQ. The CDR3 DNA is TGCGCCAGCAGCGTTACAATCGGGACAGGGTATGGCTACACCTTC. Amino acids: CASSVTIGTGYGYTF.

This clone has just a few counts. V usage is TRBV6-6 and J usage is TRBJ2-7, with 8 nucleotides matching TRBD1. The CDR3 length is 16 residues. Germline assignment: CDR1 MNHNY and CDR2 SVGAGI (reference sequence). With V trimmed by 5 bases and J by 4 bases, 13 bases remained unmatched. The CDR3 is CASSTDRGGVRYEQYF. In nucleotides, the CDR3 is TGTGCCAGCAGTACCGACAGGGGCGGAGTTCGGTACGAGCAGTACTTC.

This clone has a handful of counts. The chain couples TRBV6-1 to TRBJ1-3, with unresolved D. CDR3 length: 14 amino acids. V lost 2 bases and J 0 bases, leaving 5 bases between the germline ends. Germline lookup yields CDR1 MNHNS and CDR2 SASEGT. For the CDR3, the DNA is TGTGCCAGCAGTGAACAGAGCTCTGGAAACACCATATATTTT. It codes for CASSEQSSGNTIYF.

The V and J genes are TRBV7-3 and TRBJ2-2; perhaps TRBD1 as D (5 bases). Trimming removed 1 base at V and 2 bases at J, with 8 bases between. CDR3 length: 15 residues. The V gene's germline CDR1 is SGHTA and CDR2 FQGTGA. The CDR3 here is CASSLNTGNTGELFF. The CDR3, as DNA: TGTGCCAGCAGCTTAAATACAGGAAACACCGGGGAGCTGTTTTTT.

The CDR3 coding sequence is TGTGCCAGCAGTGCAAATTCTGCAGGGACTAGGGAAAAACTGTTTTTT. Translated: CASSANSAGTREKLFF. V gene TRBV27 combines with J gene TRBJ1-4; possible D gene TRBD1, 5 bases. Germline V gives CDR1 MNHEY, CDR2 SMNVEV (reference sequence). CDR3 length equals 16 residues. Trimming left V 5 bases short and J 8 bases short, with 21 bases between.

This rearrangement joins TRBV4-1 to TRBJ1-5, with D perhaps matching TRBD1 (5 bases). CDR1 is MGHRA and CDR2 is YSYEKL in the germline V gene. The V and J ends lost 4 bases and 2 bases respectively, with 15 bases between them. The CDR3 consists of 16 residues. DNA for the CDR3: TGCGCCAGCAGCCTAGACATCACAGGAGGCAATCAGCCCCAGCATTTT. It is translated as CASSLDITGGNQPQHF.

The chain combines TRBV10-3 with TRBJ2-3; 10 positions match TRBD1. The CDR3 extends over 17 amino acids. The V and J ends lost 6 bases and 2 bases, in that order; junction bases with no gene match: 11. Germline values: CDR1 ENHRY, CDR2 SYGVKD. CDR3 amino acids: CAISKTGGRLLTDTQYF. Here the CDR3 DNA reads TGTGCCATCAGCAAGACAGGGGGCCGCCTACTCACAGATACGCAGTATTTT.